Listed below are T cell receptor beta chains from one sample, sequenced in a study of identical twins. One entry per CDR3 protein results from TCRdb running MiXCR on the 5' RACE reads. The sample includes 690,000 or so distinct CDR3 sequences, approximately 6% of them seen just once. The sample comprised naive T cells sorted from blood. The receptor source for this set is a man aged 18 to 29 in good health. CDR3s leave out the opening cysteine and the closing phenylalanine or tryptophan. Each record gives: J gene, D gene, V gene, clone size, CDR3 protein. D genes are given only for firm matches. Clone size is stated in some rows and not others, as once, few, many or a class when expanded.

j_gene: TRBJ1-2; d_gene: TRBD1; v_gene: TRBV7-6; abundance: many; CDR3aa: ASSSRQGRSNYGYT
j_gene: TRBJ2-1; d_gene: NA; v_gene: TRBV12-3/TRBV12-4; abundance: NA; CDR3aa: ASTLYREEQF
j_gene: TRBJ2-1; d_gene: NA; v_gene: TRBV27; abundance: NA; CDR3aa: ASTHPWGLPGEQF
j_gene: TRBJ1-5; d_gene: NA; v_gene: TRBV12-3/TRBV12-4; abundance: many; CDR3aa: ASSLSRRPQH
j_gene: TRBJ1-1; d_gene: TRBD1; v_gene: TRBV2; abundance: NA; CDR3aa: ASSGQDTEAF
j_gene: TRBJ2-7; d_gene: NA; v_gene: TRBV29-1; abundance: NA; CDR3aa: SVESDRYEQY
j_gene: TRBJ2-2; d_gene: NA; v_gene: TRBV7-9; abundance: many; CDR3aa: ASSLRVGAGELF
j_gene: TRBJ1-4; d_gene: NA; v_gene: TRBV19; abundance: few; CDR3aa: ASSIDRNDEKLF
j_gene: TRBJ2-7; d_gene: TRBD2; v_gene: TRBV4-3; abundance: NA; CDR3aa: ASSQQLAGGTYEQY
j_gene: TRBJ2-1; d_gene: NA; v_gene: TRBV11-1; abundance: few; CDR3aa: ASSLGGPAAVSYNEQF
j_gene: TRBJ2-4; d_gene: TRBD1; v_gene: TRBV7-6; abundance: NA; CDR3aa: ASSLDYRGIAKNIQY
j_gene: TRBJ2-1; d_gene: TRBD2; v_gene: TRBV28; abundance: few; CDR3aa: ASSKWEGLGNEQF
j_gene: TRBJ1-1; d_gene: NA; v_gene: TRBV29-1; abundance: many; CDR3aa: SVPWGIDTEAF
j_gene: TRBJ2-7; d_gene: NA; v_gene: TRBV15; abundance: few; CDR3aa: ATSTLSGTPRGEQY
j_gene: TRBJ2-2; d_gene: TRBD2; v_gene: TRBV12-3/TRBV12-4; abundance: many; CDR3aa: ASSLPTSGSGTGELF
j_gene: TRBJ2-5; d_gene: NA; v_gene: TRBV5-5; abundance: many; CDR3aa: ASSLGGRTQETQY
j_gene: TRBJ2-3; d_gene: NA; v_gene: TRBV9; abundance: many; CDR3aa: ASTPTITDTQY
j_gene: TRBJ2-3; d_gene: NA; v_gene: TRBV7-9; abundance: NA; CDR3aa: ASSLELTRSDTQY
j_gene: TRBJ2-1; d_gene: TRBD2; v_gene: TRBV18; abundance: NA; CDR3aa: ASSPMETSGSVVF
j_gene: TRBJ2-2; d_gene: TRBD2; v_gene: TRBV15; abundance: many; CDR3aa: ATSRERGAGELF
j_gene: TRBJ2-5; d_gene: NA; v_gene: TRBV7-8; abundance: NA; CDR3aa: ASSLAVRPRETQY
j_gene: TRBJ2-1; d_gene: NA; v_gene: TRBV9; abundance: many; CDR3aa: ASSGGVGGRYNEQF
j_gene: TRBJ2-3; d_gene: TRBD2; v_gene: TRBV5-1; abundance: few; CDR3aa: ASEIAGGMSTDTQY
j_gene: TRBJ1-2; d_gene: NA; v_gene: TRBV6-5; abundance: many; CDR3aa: ASSYGGISGYT
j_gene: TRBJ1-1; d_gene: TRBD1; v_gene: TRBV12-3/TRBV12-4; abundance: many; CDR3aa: ASSYRPGGLNTEAF
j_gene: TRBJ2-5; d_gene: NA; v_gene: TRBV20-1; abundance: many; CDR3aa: SAVNPGTYQETQY
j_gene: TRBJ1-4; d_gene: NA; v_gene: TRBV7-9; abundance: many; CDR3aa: ASSLAGTAKLF
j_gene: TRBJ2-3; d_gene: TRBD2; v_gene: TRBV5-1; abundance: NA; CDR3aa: ASSLELGGSDTQY
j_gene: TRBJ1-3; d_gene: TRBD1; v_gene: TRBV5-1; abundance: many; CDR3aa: ASSIEQGISGNTIY
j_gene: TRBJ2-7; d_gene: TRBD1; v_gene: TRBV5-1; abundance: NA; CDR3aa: ASSLGQGLAYEQY
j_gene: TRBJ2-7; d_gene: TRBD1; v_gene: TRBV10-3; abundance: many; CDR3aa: AISDAGTGPPGYEQY
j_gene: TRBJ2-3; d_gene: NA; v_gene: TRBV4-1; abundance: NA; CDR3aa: ASSQGRGGESLYRKQY
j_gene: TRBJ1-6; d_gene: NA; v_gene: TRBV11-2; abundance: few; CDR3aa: ASSLDLWGLGSPLH
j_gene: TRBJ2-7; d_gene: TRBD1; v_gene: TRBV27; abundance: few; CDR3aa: ASSFSGQESYEQY
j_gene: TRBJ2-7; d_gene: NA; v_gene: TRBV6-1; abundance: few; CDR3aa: ASRWTDPPHEQY
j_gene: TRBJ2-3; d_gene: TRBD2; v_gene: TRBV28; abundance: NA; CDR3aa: ATELAYITDTQY
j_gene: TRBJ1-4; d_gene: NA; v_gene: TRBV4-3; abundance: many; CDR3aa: ASSQGSEPTNEKLF
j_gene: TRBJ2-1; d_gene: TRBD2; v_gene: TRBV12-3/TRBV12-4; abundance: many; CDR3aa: ASSFLAGNLYNEQF
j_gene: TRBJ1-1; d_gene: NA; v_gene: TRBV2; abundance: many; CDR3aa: ASSGGNEAF
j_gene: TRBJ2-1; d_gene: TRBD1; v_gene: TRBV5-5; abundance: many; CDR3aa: ASSPWTGFSYNEQF
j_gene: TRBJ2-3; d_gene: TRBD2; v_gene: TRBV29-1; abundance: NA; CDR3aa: SATPTSATFTDTQY
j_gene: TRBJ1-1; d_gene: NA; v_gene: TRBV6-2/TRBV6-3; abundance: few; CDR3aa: ASSYSKGVGRAF
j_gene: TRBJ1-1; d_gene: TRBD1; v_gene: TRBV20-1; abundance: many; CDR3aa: SARDGTANTEAF
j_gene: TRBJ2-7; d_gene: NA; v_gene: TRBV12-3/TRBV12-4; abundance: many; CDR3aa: ASSLATYEQY
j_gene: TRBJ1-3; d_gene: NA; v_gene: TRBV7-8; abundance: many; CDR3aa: ASSLHRVSGNTIY
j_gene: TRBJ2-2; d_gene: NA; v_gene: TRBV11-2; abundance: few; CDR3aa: ASSLVFTGELF
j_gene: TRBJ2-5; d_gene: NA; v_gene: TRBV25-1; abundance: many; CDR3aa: ASSETRIQETQY
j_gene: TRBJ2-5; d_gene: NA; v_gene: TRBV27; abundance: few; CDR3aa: ASSLLPSQGRETQY
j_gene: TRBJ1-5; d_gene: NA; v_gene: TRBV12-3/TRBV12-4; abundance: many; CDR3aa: ASSPRFGGQPQH
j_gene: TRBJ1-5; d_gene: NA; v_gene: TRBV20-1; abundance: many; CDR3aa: SAGRVGQPQH
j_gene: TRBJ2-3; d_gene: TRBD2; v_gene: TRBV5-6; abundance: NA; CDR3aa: ASSFPQREVTDTQY
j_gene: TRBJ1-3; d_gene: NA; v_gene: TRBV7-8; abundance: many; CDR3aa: ASSPRTGNTIY
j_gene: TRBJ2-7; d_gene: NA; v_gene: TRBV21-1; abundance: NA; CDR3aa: ASRAGLADSYEQY
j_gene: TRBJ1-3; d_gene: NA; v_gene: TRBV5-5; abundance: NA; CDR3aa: ASSLDLGLVGNTIY
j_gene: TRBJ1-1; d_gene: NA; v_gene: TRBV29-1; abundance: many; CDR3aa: SVVRPLNTEAF